This TCR beta chain originates from a study of shared clonotypes between healthy human individuals. On the study more broadly: Each donor's CD4 naive and CD4 memory cells filled three plates apiece, CD8 naive two, and CD8 memory one.

Terminally differentiated effector memory CD45RA+ cells were excluded by CCR7 positive selection of CD45RO-negative cells. The V gene's germline CDR1 is MGHRA and CDR2 YSYEKL. This CDR3 spans 16 amino acids. The ends were cut back, 4 bases at V and 3 bases at J, with 19 bases in the middle. This was a deep-level run. Data came from immunoSEQ multiplex PCR; TCRdb stores just in-frame clones and leaves some out. The sample includes approximately 650,000 clones, roughly 95% of them seen just once. The sequenced sample consisted of naive CD8+ T cells sorted from blood. The TCR comes from a woman younger than 45 in good health. The chain combines TRBV4-1 with TRBJ2-7, with D possibly being TRBD1 (5 bases). The CDR3 coding sequence is TGCGCCAGCAGCCCCCAGTCGGGCAGGGAACACTACGAGCAGTACTTC. Protein: CASSPQSGREHYEQYF.